This T cell receptor beta chain was captured in a study of blood T cell repertoires in COVID-19. Per germline, CDR1 DFQATT and CDR2 SNEGSKA (reference sequence). The CDR3 is made up of 14 amino acids. Deletions cut 3 bases from V and 5 bases from J, with 13 bases between. TCRdb keeps only in-frame clones here, not all; method: immunoSEQ multiplex PCR. Of roughly 150,000 clones listed, about four fifths are singletons. The TCR was taken from a woman aged 70-85 years who had recovered from COVID-19. Sequencing was carried out using peripheral blood. The V gene is TRBV20-1, the J gene TRBJ2-2; the D gene is possibly TRBD2 (6 bases). This CDR3 reads CSASFPSETGELFF. CDR3 DNA sequence: TGCAGTGCTAGTTTCCCTAGCGAGACCGGGGAGCTGTTTTTT.